The clone carrying this T cell receptor beta chain was seen at least ten times. The CDR3 is made up of 15 amino acids. CDR1 is LGHNA, CDR2 YNFKEQ, per germline. V was shortened by 4 bases and J by 4 bases, with 16 bases between the two germline ends. This sample stems from a study of identical twins. All donors comprised healthy Caucasians. Each CDR3 protein gets one entry after TCRdb re-called the 5' RACE reads with MiXCR. The sample has hundreds of thousands of distinct CDR3 sequences, roughly 10% seen once. These data are also associated with another study on yellow fever vaccine responses in identical twins.

The receptor comes from a woman aged 18-30 years in good health. The sample was CD8+ T cells sorted from blood. This rearrangement joins TRBV4-2 to TRBJ1-1; the D gene is possibly TRBD1 (5 bases). CDR3 sequence: CASSPLGVTGTEAFF. The CDR3 DNA reads TGTGCCAGCAGCCCCCTGGGTGTTACAGGCACTGAAGCTTTCTTT.